The 5 T cell receptor beta chains presented below share a single source sample, sequenced in a study of blood T cell repertoires in COVID-19. Sequencing used immunoSEQ multiplex PCR; TCRdb keeps in-frame clones, though not all of them. In the table there are roughly 99,000 clones, roughly 80% of which are singletons. Sequences were obtained from peripheral blood. These receptor sequences come from an elderly woman with acute or convalescent COVID-19.

The chain recombines TRBV28 with TRBJ1-4; 10 nucleotides line up with TRBD1. This CDR3 is 12 amino acids long. The V gene's germline CDR1 is MDHEN and CDR2 SYDVKM. V shed 7 bases, J shed 13 bases, and the junction held 6 bases outside the gene matches. CDR3 protein: CASKGTGDRLFF. Here the CDR3 DNA reads TGTGCCAGCAAGGGGACAGGGGATCGACTGTTTTTT.

This chain links TRBV4-3 with TRBJ2-3; D is unclear. Germline CDR1 reads LGHNA; CDR2 reads YSLEER. This CDR3 spans 16 amino acids. V was clipped by 0 bases and J by 2 bases, with 12 bases between them. DNA of the CDR3: TGCGCCAGCAGCCAAGAGGGTAGCCGACTCACAGATACGCAGTATTTT. As protein: CASSQEGSRLTDTQYF.

This chain joins TRBV7-3 and TRBJ2-6; 7 positions agree with TRBD1. The trim removed 5 bases at V and 0 bases at J, leaving 4 bases unmatched. This CDR3 has 16 residues. Per the germline V gene, CDR1 is SGHTA and CDR2 is FQGTGA. CDR3 sequence: CASSLGTASGANVLTF. Here the CDR3 DNA reads TGTGCCAGCAGCCTCGGGACAGCCTCTGGGGCCAACGTCCTGACTTTC. Drawing the rest from reference TRBV7-3 and TRBJ2-6, the complete variable domain is GAGVSQTPSNKVTEKGKYVELRCDPISGHTALYWYRQSLGQGPEFLIYFQGTGAADDSGLPNDRFFAVRPEGSVSTLKIQRTERGDSAVYLCASSLGTASGANVLTFGAGSRLTVL.

V usage is TRBV4-1 and J usage is TRBJ2-5; TRBD2 agrees at 11 bases. This CDR3 spans 15 amino acids. After removal of 4 bases from V and 5 bases from J, the junction contained 6 bases not matched to a gene. Per germline, CDR1 MGHRA and CDR2 YSYEKL. CDR3 nucleotide sequence: TGCGCCAGCAGCCGGCTAGCGGGGGGAGGGGAGACCCAGTACTTC. Residues: CASSRLAGGGETQYF.

V is TRBV29-1 and J is TRBJ1-2; D is uncertain. Looked up from germline, CDR1 is SQVTM and CDR2 is ANQGSEA. This CDR3 is built from 11 residues. Trimming took 3 bases from V and 7 from J, leaving 9 bases between them. The CDR3 region is CSVDSGSGYTF. CDR3 DNA sequence: TGCAGCGTTGATTCGGGTTCTGGCTACACCTTC.